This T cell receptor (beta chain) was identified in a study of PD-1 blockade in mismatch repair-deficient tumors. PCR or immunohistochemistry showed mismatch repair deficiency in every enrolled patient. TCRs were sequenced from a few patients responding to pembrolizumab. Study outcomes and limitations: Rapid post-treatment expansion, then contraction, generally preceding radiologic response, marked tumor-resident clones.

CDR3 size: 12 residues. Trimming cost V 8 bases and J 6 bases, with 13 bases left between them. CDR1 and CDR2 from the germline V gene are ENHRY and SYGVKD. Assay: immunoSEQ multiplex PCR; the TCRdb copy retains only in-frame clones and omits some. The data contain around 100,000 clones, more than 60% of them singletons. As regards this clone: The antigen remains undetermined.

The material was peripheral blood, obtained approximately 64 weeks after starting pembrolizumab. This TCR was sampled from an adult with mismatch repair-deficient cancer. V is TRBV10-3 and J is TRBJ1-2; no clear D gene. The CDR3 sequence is CAIQEAGDGYTF. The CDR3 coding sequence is TGTGCCATCCAAGAGGCGGGAGATGGCTACACCTTC.